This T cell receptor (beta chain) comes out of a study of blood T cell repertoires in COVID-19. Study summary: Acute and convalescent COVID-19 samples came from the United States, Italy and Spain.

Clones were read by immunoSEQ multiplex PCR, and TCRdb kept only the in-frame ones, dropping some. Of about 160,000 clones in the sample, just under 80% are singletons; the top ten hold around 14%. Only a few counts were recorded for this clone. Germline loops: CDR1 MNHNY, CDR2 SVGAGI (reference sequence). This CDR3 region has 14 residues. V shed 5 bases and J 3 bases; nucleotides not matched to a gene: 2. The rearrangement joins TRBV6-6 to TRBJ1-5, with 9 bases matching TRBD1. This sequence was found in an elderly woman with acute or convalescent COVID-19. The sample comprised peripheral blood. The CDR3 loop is CASSTGGLNQPQHF. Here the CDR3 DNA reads TGTGCCAGCAGTACAGGGGGCCTCAATCAGCCCCAGCATTTT.